One T cell receptor beta chain is described in this entry. Its matching antigen is unknown. The CDR3 sequence is 11 residues long. Germline CDR1 is SEHNR and CDR2 is FQNEAQ (reference sequence). The source of the sample is a study of CXCR3-negative and CXCR3-positive naive CD8 T cells. General study findings and limits: Naive CXCR3-positive cells had TRB CDR3s more hydrophobic than those of CXCR3-negative naive cells. Both naive subsets, CXCR3-negative and CXCR3-positive, displayed similar TRBV-TRBJ usage, unlike memory cells.

UMI-tagged TRB cDNA libraries were built via 5' RACE. After re-calling the 5' RACE reads, TCRdb lists one entry per CDR3 protein, DNA absent. Here the sample table reports 46,000 or so distinct CDR3 sequences. This clonotype was obtained from a human donor in good health. Some clones in this sample may be carry-over from other donors' samples. What was sequenced was naive CXCR3- CD8+ T cells from blood. Subset given: CD45RO-CCR7+CD27+CD95- naive CD8+ T cells lacking CXCR3 (TNR3-). V gene TRBV7-9 combines with J gene TRBJ1-2. This chain's CDR3 is CASTNISGYTF.